This TCR beta chain was retrieved from a study of shared clonotypes between healthy human individuals. Germline V gene lookup returns CDR1 MDHEN and CDR2 SYDVKM. The CDR3 sequence is 16 residues long. V gave up 4 bases and J gave up 6 bases; unmatched junction bases: 13. None of the donors, who were healthy HIV-negative adults, had recently had acute infections or vaccinations. Per the original data handling: Quality scores were absent from the junction-only immunoSEQ sequences, so filtering differed. Produced via immunoSEQ multiplex PCR; TCRdb's table is partial and in-frame only. The V and J calls and clone size are taken from that table; D and trimming were inferred from the DNA. The sample has 2 million to 2.5 million clones, approximately 94% seen once.

The TCR sequence derives from a man aged 18 to 29 in good health. Sequences were obtained from naive CD4+ T cells sorted from blood. Indicated subset: CD45RA+ positively selected. The rearrangement uses TRBV28 and TRBJ1-1, with 8 bases matching TRBD1. CDR3 DNA: TGTGCCAGCAGTTCCTACCCGGACAGGGACTCCCCTGAAGCTTTCTTT. It encodes CASSSYPDRDSPEAFF.